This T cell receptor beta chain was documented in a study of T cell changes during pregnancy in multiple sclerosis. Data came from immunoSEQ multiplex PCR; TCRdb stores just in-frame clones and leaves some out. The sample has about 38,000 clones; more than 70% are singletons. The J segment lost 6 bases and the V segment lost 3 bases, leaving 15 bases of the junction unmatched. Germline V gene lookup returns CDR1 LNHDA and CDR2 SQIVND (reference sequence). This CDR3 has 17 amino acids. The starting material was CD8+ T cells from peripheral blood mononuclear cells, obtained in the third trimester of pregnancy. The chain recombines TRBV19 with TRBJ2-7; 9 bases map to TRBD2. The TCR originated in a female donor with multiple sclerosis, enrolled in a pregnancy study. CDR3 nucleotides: TGTGCCAGTAGTATTAGTTCTTCGACAGCGGGAGGTACCGAGCAGTACTTC. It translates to CASSISSSTAGGTEQYF.